One and the same sample provided the 12 T cell receptor beta chains below, sequenced in a study of cytomegalovirus exposure and HLA in healthy donors. The study ran its PCR with 60 Vbeta and 13 Jbeta primers. The repertoire was sequenced with immunoSEQ multiplex PCR; TCRdb's copy has only in-frame clones and lacks some. The sample contains 90,000 or so clones, roughly 80% of which appear only once. What was sequenced was PBMCs. Source of these receptors: a boy younger than 18 in good health and CMV-seronegative.

This chain uses TRBV28 with TRBJ2-5; D remains unclear. With 2 bases removed from V and 2 bases from J, the gap between germline ends came to 6 bases. Germline V CDR1 and CDR2: MDHEN, SYDVKM. The CDR3 has 13 residues. The CDR3 protein is CASSLVQQETQYF. CDR3 in DNA: TGTGCCAGCAGTTTAGTCCAGCAAGAGACCCAGTACTTC.

Regarding this clone: Other DNA sequences in this specimen translate into the identical CDR3. The chain carries TRBV4-3 and TRBJ2-7; a weak D match, TRBD1 (5 bases). The CDR3 is 14 residues long. V shed 0 bases and J shed 1 base, with 7 bases lying between them. The germline CDR1 and CDR2 sequences are LGHNA and YSLEER. CDR3 DNA: TGCGCCAGCAGCCAAGATAGGGGTTCCTACGAGCAGTACTTC. It is translated as CASSQDRGSYEQYF.

The CDR3 coding sequence is TGTGCCTGGAGTAGGGGAAGGACAGATACGCAGTATTTT. Protein product: CAWSRGRTDTQYF. V usage is TRBV30 and J usage is TRBJ2-3; TRBD1 is a possible D gene (5 bases). The CDR3 is 13 amino acids. CDR1 GTSNPN and CDR2 SVGIG come from the germline V gene (reference sequence). Trimming removed 2 bases from V and 3 bases from J, with 9 bases in between.

For the CDR3, the DNA is TGCGCCAGCAGCCAAGATCATAGGCTAGCCCTCGAGCAGTACTTC. Its translation: CASSQDHRLALEQYF. The gene calls are TRBV4-3 and TRBJ2-7, with D tentatively TRBD2 (5 bases). V gave up 0 bases and J gave up 6 bases, with 15 bases separating them. Germline V gene lookup returns CDR1 LGHNA and CDR2 YSLEER. The CDR3 is 15 residues long.

This clone was picked up one time. The chain carries TRBV6-6 and TRBJ1-5; a possible D gene is TRBD1 (5 bases). This CDR3 is 15 amino acids long. Trimming left V 7 bases short and J 2 bases short, with 15 bases between. The V gene's germline CDR1 is MNHNY and CDR2 SVGAGI (reference sequence). The CDR3 here is CASTTQGGGNQPQHF. The CDR3 DNA follows: TGTGCCAGCACCACCCAGGGAGGGGGCAATCAGCCCCAGCATTTT.

The chain joins TRBV7-2 to TRBJ2-1; 12 bases map to TRBD2. Germline CDR1 SGHTA, CDR2 FQGNSA. There are 15 residues in the CDR3. V lost 5 bases, J lost 4 bases, and 3 bases stayed unmatched. This CDR3 reads CASSITSGGYNEQFF. In DNA, the CDR3 is TGTGCCAGCAGCATAACTAGCGGGGGGTACAATGAGCAGTTCTTC.

This chain joins TRBV7-9 and TRBJ2-7; possible D gene TRBD2, 6 bases. CDR1 and CDR2 (germline): SEHNR, FQNEAQ (reference sequence). This CDR3 contains 12 residues. The V gene lost 4 bases and the J gene lost 12 bases, with 16 bases spanning the gap. Here the CDR3 DNA reads TGTGCCAGCAGCTATGGGGCGGGGTATCCGTACTTC. Translating it yields CASSYGAGYPYF. Full variable domain (remainder filled in from reference TRBV7-9 and TRBJ2-7): DTGVSQNPRHKITKRGQNVTFRCDPISEHNRLYWYRQTLGQGPEFLTYFQNEAQLEKSRLLSDRFSAERPKGSFSTLEIQRTEQGDSAMYLCASSYGAGYPYFGPGTRLTVT.

J is TRBJ2-5 and V is TRBV14; no definite D call. The CDR3 covers 13 residues. The germline V gene encodes CDR1 SGHDN and CDR2 FVKESK. The ends were cut back, 2 bases at V and 0 bases at J, with 4 bases in the middle. Written as DNA, the CDR3 is TGTGCCAGCAGCCAACCCGACCAAGAGACCCAGTACTTC. Translated, it gives CASSQPDQETQYF.

The gene calls are TRBV6-5 and TRBJ2-7, with D unclear. V was cut by 6 bases and J by 2 bases, with 11 bases left in between. CDR1 and CDR2 (germline): MNHEY, SVGAGI. The CDR3 runs to 13 residues. As DNA, the CDR3 is TGTGCCAGCAGCCTGACACGTACCTACGAGCAGTACTTC. It yields the protein CASSLTRTYEQYF.

Points on this clone: The same CDR3 is also encoded by other DNA sequences in this sample. The V and J genes are TRBV6-1 and TRBJ2-1, with 7 bases matching TRBD1. V lost 6 bases to trimming and J lost 4 bases; unmatched junction nucleotides: 0. CDR1 MNHNS and CDR2 SASEGT come from the germline V gene. This CDR3 has 12 residues. CDR3 sequence (DNA): TGTGCCAGCAGGGACAGGTACAATGAGCAGTTCTTC. Translated: CASRDRYNEQFF.

The chain is built from TRBV10-3 and TRBJ1-5; no firm D call. There are 14 residues in the CDR3. V lost 2 bases and J lost 0, with 5 bases in between. The germline V gene has CDR1 ENHRY and CDR2 SYGVKD. CDR3 coding DNA: TGTGCCATCAGTGAGACAGTTAGCAATCAGCCCCAGCATTTT. Translating gives CAISETVSNQPQHF.

The chain is built from TRBV9 and TRBJ2-7; 9 nucleotides align to TRBD2. V was pared by 4 bases and J by 4 bases, with 6 bases of the junction left unmatched. This CDR3 spans 14 amino acids. CDR1 is SGDLS, CDR2 YYNGEE, per germline. CDR3 sequence reads: CASSIQAGGYEQYF. The CDR3 nucleotides are TGTGCCAGCAGCATACAAGCGGGGGGATACGAGCAGTACTTC.